This T cell receptor (beta chain) is drawn from a study of T-cell reconstitution after alpha-beta-depleted transplantation in children. V gave up 0 bases and J gave up 0 bases, with 3 bases separating them. This CDR3 is built from 13 residues. CDR1 and CDR2 (germline): DFQATT, SNEGSKA (reference sequence). Unique molecular identifiers were incorporated when the TCRbeta library was constructed. Each CDR3 protein is one row after TCRdb ran MiXCR on the PCR reads. The table has some 830,000 distinct CDR3 sequences, under 20% seen once; the top ten hold around 4.5%. This clonotype was seen only a few times.

The rearrangement uses TRBV20-1 and TRBJ1-3; no firm D call. Sequencing was performed on PBMCs, mostly from graft donor cells, taken 360 days after TCRalphabeta/CD19-depleted stem cell transplant. This receptor was taken from a male patient under 18 who had a stem cell transplant for acute lymphoblastic leukemia, so the T cells may come from the graft donor. The CDR3 coding sequence is TGCAGTGCTAGAGACAACTCTGGAAACACCATATATTTT. The encoded protein is CSARDNSGNTIYF.